The rows below give T cell receptor beta chains drawn from one sample of a study of regulatory and conventional T cells in RAG deficiency. The assay was immunoSEQ multiplex PCR, and TCRdb's table has in-frame clones only and misses some. This table has almost 35,000 clones, about 80% appearing once. These data are also associated with another study on regulatory T cells.

The sequenced sample consisted of CD4+ effector T cells sorted from blood. The source is a human donor in good health. Both conserved end residues are part of each CDR3. The order of the fields is clone size, V gene, D gene, J gene, CDR3 DNA, CDR3 protein. The D gene is left open where the match is weak. Not every row has a clone size; where given, it reads once, few, many or a size class.

clone_size: -; v_call: TRBV10-3; d_call: -; j_call: TRBJ1-2; cdr3_nt: TGTGCCATCAGTGAGTCGAGTGTGATAAGTGGTGGCTACACCTTC; cdr3_aa: CAISESSVISGGYTF
clone_size: -; v_call: TRBV20-1; d_call: -; j_call: TRBJ1-4; cdr3_nt: TGCAGTGCCCTCCGGGACGCCCAACTGTTTTTT; cdr3_aa: CSALRDAQLFF
clone_size: few; v_call: TRBV10-1; d_call: -; j_call: TRBJ1-3; cdr3_nt: TGCGCCAGCAGTCTGGTTACCAGGGATAGCTCTGGAAACACCATATATTTT; cdr3_aa: CASSLVTRDSSGNTIYF
clone_size: -; v_call: TRBV28; d_call: TRBD1; j_call: TRBJ1-6; cdr3_nt: TGTGCCAGCAATAGGAGGACAGGGCGTAATTCACCCCTCCACTTT; cdr3_aa: CASNRRTGRNSPLHF
clone_size: -; v_call: TRBV19; d_call: -; j_call: TRBJ1-1; cdr3_nt: TGTGCCAGTAGTATTGCAGTGAACACTGAAGCTTTCTTT; cdr3_aa: CASSIAVNTEAFF
clone_size: -; v_call: TRBV4-1; d_call: -; j_call: TRBJ1-1; cdr3_nt: TGCGCCAGCAGGACACAGGGAGTATCTACTGAAGCTTTCTTT; cdr3_aa: CASRTQGVSTEAFF
clone_size: few; v_call: TRBV28; d_call: -; j_call: TRBJ1-2; cdr3_nt: TGTGCCATCATAGGACAGAACTATGGCTACACCTTC; cdr3_aa: CAIIGQNYGYTF
clone_size: -; v_call: TRBV9; d_call: -; j_call: TRBJ1-2; cdr3_nt: TGTGCCAGCAGCGTCGGCCACCGCTACACCTTC; cdr3_aa: CASSVGHRYTF
clone_size: -; v_call: TRBV19; d_call: TRBD1; j_call: TRBJ2-5; cdr3_nt: TGTGCCAGTAGTTCGACAGGGGTCGAGACCCAGTACTTC; cdr3_aa: CASSSTGVETQYF
clone_size: -; v_call: TRBV28; d_call: TRBD2; j_call: TRBJ2-3; cdr3_nt: TGTGCCAGCAGTCGAGCGGGGGGGCCGAAAACAGATACGCAGTATTTT; cdr3_aa: CASSRAGGPKTDTQYF
clone_size: -; v_call: TRBV21-1; d_call: -; j_call: TRBJ1-5; cdr3_nt: TGTGCCAGCAGCAAAGAGGGGGGTATAGGGACTACCAGCAATCAGCCCCAGCATTTT; cdr3_aa: CASSKEGGIGTTSNQPQHF
clone_size: -; v_call: TRBV4-1; d_call: -; j_call: TRBJ1-4; cdr3_nt: TGCGCCAGCAGCCAAGAGGGCCGGAACGAGGATGAACTGTTTTTT; cdr3_aa: CASSQEGRNEDELFF
clone_size: -; v_call: TRBV19; d_call: -; j_call: TRBJ1-1; cdr3_nt: TGTGCCAGTAGAGACTTTGGACAATTGAACACTGAAGCTTTCTTT; cdr3_aa: CASRDFGQLNTEAFF
clone_size: -; v_call: TRBV14; d_call: -; j_call: TRBJ2-3; cdr3_nt: TGTGCCAGCAGCCAAGATCAACTGGGGTCGGTTAGCACAGATACGCAGTATTTT; cdr3_aa: CASSQDQLGSVSTDTQYF
clone_size: -; v_call: TRBV15; d_call: -; j_call: TRBJ2-5; cdr3_nt: TGTGCCACCAGAGCTACCCGGGCCCAAGAGACCCAGTACTTC; cdr3_aa: CATRATRAQETQYF
clone_size: once; v_call: TRBV19; d_call: -; j_call: TRBJ1-5; cdr3_nt: TGTGCCAGTAGTAAGACCGCCTATAGCAATCAGCCCCAGCATTTT; cdr3_aa: CASSKTAYSNQPQHF
clone_size: -; v_call: TRBV19; d_call: -; j_call: TRBJ1-1; cdr3_nt: TGTGCCAGTAGTATAGTGGGGTGGGAGGGCGTGAACACTGAAGCTTTCTTT; cdr3_aa: CASSIVGWEGVNTEAFF
clone_size: few; v_call: TRBV4-2; d_call: -; j_call: TRBJ2-7; cdr3_nt: TGTGCCAGCAGCCAAGCCGGTACGTACGAGCAGTACTTC; cdr3_aa: CASSQAGTYEQYF
clone_size: -; v_call: TRBV7-2; d_call: TRBD2; j_call: TRBJ2-5; cdr3_nt: TGTGCCAGCAGCTTAGTGGCTAGCGGGGGGGCCGGTGGTCTGGAGACCCAGTACTTC; cdr3_aa: CASSLVASGGAGGLETQYF
clone_size: -; v_call: TRBV11-1; d_call: TRBD2; j_call: TRBJ2-7; cdr3_nt: TGTGCCAGCAGCCGGGAACTAGCGGGGGCCTACGAGCAGTACTTC; cdr3_aa: CASSRELAGAYEQYF
clone_size: -; v_call: TRBV9; d_call: TRBD1; j_call: TRBJ2-3; cdr3_nt: TGTGCCAGCAGCCCAATACAGGGGGTCACAGATACGCAGTATTTT; cdr3_aa: CASSPIQGVTDTQYF
clone_size: -; v_call: TRBV5-4; d_call: -; j_call: TRBJ1-2; cdr3_nt: TGTGCCAGCAGCTTGCGGCACGGTTATGGCTACACCTTC; cdr3_aa: CASSLRHGYGYTF
clone_size: -; v_call: TRBV29-1; d_call: TRBD1; j_call: TRBJ1-1; cdr3_nt: TGCAGCGGTTTGGGACAGTTGAACACTGAAGCTTTCTTT; cdr3_aa: CSGLGQLNTEAFF
clone_size: -; v_call: TRBV9; d_call: -; j_call: TRBJ2-5; cdr3_nt: TGTGCCAGCAGCGTTGGCCGGGGGACCAGCGCAGAGACCCAGTACTTC; cdr3_aa: CASSVGRGTSAETQYF
clone_size: -; v_call: TRBV10-1; d_call: -; j_call: TRBJ1-5; cdr3_nt: TGCGCCAGCAGTGGTCACCGGCCCCAGCATTTT; cdr3_aa: CASSGHRPQHF
clone_size: -; v_call: TRBV7-2; d_call: TRBD1; j_call: TRBJ1-2; cdr3_nt: TGTGCCAGCAGCCCGAGGACAGGGGGATATGGCTACACCTTC; cdr3_aa: CASSPRTGGYGYTF
clone_size: -; v_call: TRBV30; d_call: TRBD1; j_call: TRBJ2-7; cdr3_nt: TGTGCCTGGAGAGCGACCGACAGGGGCGAGCAGTACTTC; cdr3_aa: CAWRATDRGEQYF
clone_size: -; v_call: TRBV18; d_call: TRBD1; j_call: TRBJ2-5; cdr3_nt: TGTGCCAGCTCACCGTGGCAGGGGGACGAGACCCAGTACTTC; cdr3_aa: CASSPWQGDETQYF
clone_size: -; v_call: TRBV28; d_call: -; j_call: TRBJ2-4; cdr3_nt: TGTGCCAGCAGTTTACGTCGACCAGCCAAAAACATTCAGTACTTC; cdr3_aa: CASSLRRPAKNIQYF
clone_size: -; v_call: TRBV5-6; d_call: -; j_call: TRBJ2-3; cdr3_nt: TGTGCCAGCAGCCCCGGGACCCTGAGCACAGATACGCAGTATTTT; cdr3_aa: CASSPGTLSTDTQYF
clone_size: -; v_call: TRBV5-4; d_call: TRBD2; j_call: TRBJ2-5; cdr3_nt: TGTGCCAGCAGCTGGGGACTAGCTATAGAGACCCAGTACTTC; cdr3_aa: CASSWGLAIETQYF
clone_size: -; v_call: TRBV2; d_call: -; j_call: TRBJ1-5; cdr3_nt: TGTGCCAGCCGTGCTCAGACAGGTACTACCAATCAGCCCCAGCATTTT; cdr3_aa: CASRAQTGTTNQPQHF
clone_size: -; v_call: TRBV7-9; d_call: -; j_call: TRBJ2-5; cdr3_nt: TGTGCCAGCAGTGGAGAGACCCAGTACTTC; cdr3_aa: CASSGETQYF
clone_size: -; v_call: TRBV4-2; d_call: -; j_call: TRBJ1-1; cdr3_nt: TGTGCCAGCAGCCAATATGCGGCGAACACTGAAGCTTTCTTT; cdr3_aa: CASSQYAANTEAFF
clone_size: -; v_call: TRBV11-3; d_call: -; j_call: TRBJ1-1; cdr3_nt: TGTGCCAGCAGCCCAGTTTCTGGAAGCAAAGCTTTCTTT; cdr3_aa: CASSPVSGSKAFF
clone_size: -; v_call: TRBV7-6; d_call: TRBD2; j_call: TRBJ2-1; cdr3_nt: TGTGCCAGCAGCTTAGTGCTAGCGGGGGGGTCCTACAATGAGCAGTTCTTC; cdr3_aa: CASSLVLAGGSYNEQFF
clone_size: -; v_call: TRBV7-2; d_call: TRBD1; j_call: TRBJ2-5; cdr3_nt: TGTGCCAGCGGGGGTGCGATAGGGGGCAGGGAGACCCAGTACTTC; cdr3_aa: CASGGAIGGRETQYF
clone_size: -; v_call: TRBV5-1; d_call: TRBD2; j_call: TRBJ2-2; cdr3_nt: TGCGCCAGCAGCACTGCTAGCGGGGGGGACACCGGGGAGCTGTTTTTT; cdr3_aa: CASSTASGGDTGELFF
clone_size: -; v_call: TRBV6-6; d_call: -; j_call: TRBJ1-5; cdr3_nt: TGTGCCAGCAAGCCCGGGGGGGGTCAGCCCCAGCATTTT; cdr3_aa: CASKPGGGQPQHF
clone_size: few; v_call: TRBV6-1; d_call: -; j_call: TRBJ2-2; cdr3_nt: TGTGCCAGCAGTGAGGCAGCTACCGGGGAGCTGTTTTTT; cdr3_aa: CASSEAATGELFF
clone_size: once; v_call: TRBV5-8; d_call: -; j_call: TRBJ1-2; cdr3_nt: TGTGCCAGCATTTTCGGGACTGGCATGTATGGCTACACCTTC; cdr3_aa: CASIFGTGMYGYTF
clone_size: few; v_call: TRBV18; d_call: -; j_call: TRBJ1-2; cdr3_nt: TGTGCCAGCTCACCAAGACGGGTTCCTGGCTACACCTTC; cdr3_aa: CASSPRRVPGYTF
clone_size: -; v_call: TRBV5-1; d_call: TRBD1; j_call: TRBJ1-6; cdr3_nt: TGCGCCAGCAGCCCCTGGACAGGCTATAATTCACCCCTCCACTTT; cdr3_aa: CASSPWTGYNSPLHF
clone_size: -; v_call: TRBV5-1; d_call: -; j_call: TRBJ1-2; cdr3_nt: TGCGCCAGCAGCCAGGAGAATATGGCTGATGGCTACACCTTC; cdr3_aa: CASSQENMADGYTF
clone_size: -; v_call: TRBV19; d_call: TRBD2; j_call: TRBJ2-5; cdr3_nt: TGTGCCACCTACGGGGGGGAAGAGACCCAGTACTTC; cdr3_aa: CATYGGEETQYF